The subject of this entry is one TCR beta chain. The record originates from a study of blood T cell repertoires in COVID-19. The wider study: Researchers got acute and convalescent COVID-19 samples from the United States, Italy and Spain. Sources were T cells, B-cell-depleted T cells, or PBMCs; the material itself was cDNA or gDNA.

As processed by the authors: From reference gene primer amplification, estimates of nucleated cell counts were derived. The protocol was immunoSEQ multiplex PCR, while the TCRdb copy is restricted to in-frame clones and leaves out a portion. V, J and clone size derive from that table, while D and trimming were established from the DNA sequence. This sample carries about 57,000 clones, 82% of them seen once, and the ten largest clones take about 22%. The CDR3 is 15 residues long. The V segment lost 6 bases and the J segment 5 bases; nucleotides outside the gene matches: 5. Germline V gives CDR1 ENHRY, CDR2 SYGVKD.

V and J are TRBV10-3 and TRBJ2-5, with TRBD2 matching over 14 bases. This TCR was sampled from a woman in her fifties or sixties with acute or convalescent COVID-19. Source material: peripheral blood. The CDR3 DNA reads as TGTGCCATCAGAGGACTAGCGGGGGGACTGGAGACCCAGTACTTC. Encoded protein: CAIRGLAGGLETQYF.